The TCR beta chain under discussion was sequenced for a study of blood T cell dynamics during melanoma immunotherapy (dated by TCRdb to 2020 to 2022). With respect to the entire study: Patients with metastatic melanoma were treated with first-line pembrolizumab or nivolumab plus ipilimumab as standard of care in the United Kingdom. To find early correlates of response, the study profiled the peripheral T cell receptor repertoires of patients with metastatic melanoma both before and after one cycle of checkpoint inhibitor therapy. A training cohort was formed from consecutive patients, and a further independent group of patients from the same centre was pooled into an external validation set. Findings and caveats that apply to the study as a whole: Unlike progressors, patients who went on to achieve disease control showed a bifurcated reorganization of the PBMC repertoire at W3, with either increased clonality or increased diversity. The relatively small sample size was recognized as a factor that could limit how well the results generalize. Whether the T cell clones driving repertoire changes were melanoma-specific or reflected general immune activation could not be determined in the study.

This specimen's time point label, per the study, means: week 3, after first cycle of checkpoint inhibitor. Blood samples were taken before treatment (T0) and at week 3 (W3), following the first cycle of checkpoint blockade. Except for a couple of patients with rapid clinical progression, response was assessed 12 weeks after the first infusion by RECIST 1.1; disease control meant complete response, partial response or stable disease. Patients with prior systemic cancer treatment, concomitant immunosuppressant therapy or synchronous other active malignancies were excluded. Bulk PBMC and plasma cell-free DNA were both sequenced for TCR beta so that circulating cells and T cell turnover could be tracked. Lymphoprep and SepMate tubes were used to isolate PBMC from blood, and red cell lysis was then performed. DNA from PBMC and sorted T cell subsets was extracted with QIAamp DNA Blood Mini kits. Trimming removed 4 bases from V and 6 bases from J, leaving 15 bases between the germline ends. The CDR3 spans 14 residues, from the cysteine through the phenylalanine. The DNA shown is the 42-base CDR3, in frame from base 1. The germline V gene gives CDR1 as MGHRA and CDR2 as YSYEKL.

A fixed 350 ng of DNA was loaded for every bulk PBMC sample. TCR beta CDR3 sequences were amplified from genomic DNA with the immunoSEQ TCRb Assay kit following manufacturer instructions. The KAPA Library Quantification Kit for Illumina platforms was used to quantify pooled libraries by qPCR. Sequencing of the pooled libraries was done on an Illumina NextSeq 500, with clustering at roughly 0.55-1.2 pM. From the authors' description of their analysis: TCR data were analyzed using immunoSEQ ANALYZER and the R LymphoSeq package. A rearrangement efficiency score was calculated as productive divided by the sum of productive and non-productive CDR3 sequences. Within each patient, timepoints were compared pairwise for clonality, measured with the Gini coefficient, and for diversity, measured with the Renyi index at alpha=1. In LymphoSeq, clonal relatedness was computed with an edit distance of 3 and repertoire similarity was computed with the Bhattacharyya coefficient. Linear discriminant analysis on week-3 changes in clonality and diversity was built with the R MASS and caret packages to classify response. TCRdb carries this immuneACCESS record with in-frame sequences only. Its versions omit some clonotypes, under half of them owing to an unresolved V gene in the studies checked, with the rest unexplained. D and trimming were read from the DNA, whereas the V and J calls and clone size are those reported in that table. Counted in this sample were approximately 28,000 clones; around four fifths of them appeared once. Approximately 10% of the sample is taken by the ten largest.

A remark on this clone: No cognate antigen has been identified for it. No per-base quality is available; no much larger clone lies one base away.

This chain joins TRBV4-1 to TRBJ1-1; no confident D gene assignment can be made. This specimen consisted of blood, obtained from a patient treated with checkpoint blockade. The receptor comes from a human donor with melanoma. The bases are TGCGCCAGCAGCCGGATCGGGGAGAGTGCTGAAGCTTTCTTT. It translates as CASSRIGESAEAFF.